A selection of T cell receptor beta chains follows, all from one sample in a study of vaccination and CD4 T cells after COVID-19. TCRdb used MiXCR to reprocess the PCR reads, holding one entry per CDR3 protein. Of 15,000 or so distinct CDR3 sequences in the sample, about 39% are singletons; the top ten hold about 5.6%. Their antigens remain unidentified. The sample consisted of CD4+ T cells from blood, cultured in vitro, taken before SARS-CoV-2 vaccination. Receptors originate from a human donor who had recovered from COVID-19. CDR3s include the opening cysteine and the closing phenylalanine or tryptophan. A D gene is named only where the DNA matches it firmly. Not every row has a clone size; where given, it reads once, few, many or a size class.

j_call clone_size d_call v_call cdr3_aa cdr3_nt
TRBJ2-7 - - TRBV16 CASSPTVRASHEQYF TGTGCCAGCAGCCCAACCGTCAGGGCTTCCCACGAGCAGTACTTC
TRBJ1-5 - - TRBV19 CASSIVPDRPQHF TGTGCCAGTAGTATAGTCCCCGACCGGCCCCAGCATTTT
TRBJ1-2 large - TRBV6-1 CAGSEGANYGYTF TGTGCCGGGTCGGAGGGAGCTAACTATGGCTACACCTTC
TRBJ2-1 few - TRBV6-1 CASSGGSDRPGNEQFF TGTGCCAGCAGTGGGGGGTCGGACCGCCCGGGCAATGAGCAGTTCTTC
TRBJ1-5 - - TRBV2 CASSEIAGVTNQPQHF TGTGCCAGCAGTGAAATAGCAGGGGTGACCAATCAGCCCCAGCATTTT
TRBJ2-2 - TRBD1 TRBV7-2 CASSIDRVTGELFF TGTGCCAGCAGCATCGACAGGGTAACCGGGGAGCTGTTTTTT
TRBJ2-1 - - TRBV7-3 CASSFLGGSYNEQFF TGTGCCAGCAGCTTTTTAGGGGGCTCCTACAATGAGCAGTTCTTC
TRBJ2-1 - TRBD2 TRBV7-3 CASSSRGLAVGNSYNEQFF TGTGCCAGCAGCTCCCGGGGACTAGCGGTTGGTAACTCCTACAATGAGCAGTTCTTC
TRBJ2-1 once TRBD2 TRBV7-2 CASSSRLAGAYNEQFF TGTGCCAGCAGCTCTAGACTAGCGGGAGCCTACAATGAGCAGTTCTTC
TRBJ2-2 - - TRBV19 CASISSRTTGELFF TGTGCCAGTATAAGTTCCAGAACGACCGGGGAGCTGTTTTTT
TRBJ2-5 few TRBD2 TRBV11-3 CASSLGSSGQETQYF TGTGCCAGCAGCTTAGGGTCTAGCGGACAAGAGACCCAGTACTTC
TRBJ1-1 - - TRBV4-3 CASSQEFSGRVTEAFF TGCGCCAGCAGCCAAGAATTCTCGGGGCGGGTCACTGAAGCTTTCTTT
TRBJ2-7 - - TRBV7-9 CAMESSYEQYF TGTGCGATGGAAAGCTCCTACGAGCAGTACTTC
TRBJ2-1 medium-sized - TRBV11-2 CASSLQGNEQFF TGTGCCAGCAGCCTTCAAGGCAATGAGCAGTTCTTC
TRBJ2-7 - TRBD2 TRBV25-1 CASSENGASGSSYEQYF TGTGCCAGCAGTGAAAATGGGGCTAGCGGGAGCTCCTACGAGCAGTACTTC
TRBJ1-2 - TRBD1 TRBV27 CASRLQGQGGGYTF TGTGCCAGCAGACTCCAGGGACAGGGTGGAGGCTACACCTTC
TRBJ2-5 - - TRBV20-1 CSARDLKYQETQYF TGCAGTGCTAGAGATCTGAAGTACCAAGAGACCCAGTACTTC
TRBJ1-5 - - TRBV6-5 CASSFQGGNQPQHF TGTGCCAGCAGTTTCCAGGGTGGCAATCAGCCCCAGCATTTT
TRBJ1-1 - - TRBV5-1 CASSWVPNTEAFF TGCGCCAGCAGCTGGGTTCCGAACACTGAAGCTTTCTTT
TRBJ1-1 medium-sized - TRBV20-1 CSAIRGQNTEAFF TGCAGTGCTATTCGGGGGCAGAACACTGAAGCTTTCTTT
TRBJ2-5 few - TRBV2 CASSKGPSETQYF TGTGCCAGCAGTAAGGGACCTTCAGAGACCCAGTACTTC
TRBJ2-5 - TRBD1 TRBV11-2 CASRPTGGETQYF TGTGCCAGCAGACCGACAGGGGGAGAGACCCAGTACTTC
TRBJ1-1 - - TRBV14 CASSRGPMAFF TGTGCCAGCAGCCGGGGCCCTATGGCTTTCTTT
TRBJ2-1 few - TRBV6-5 CASSSTGSSYNEQFF TGTGCCAGCAGTTCTACAGGAAGCTCCTACAATGAGCAGTTCTTC
TRBJ1-1 - - TRBV7-9 CASSLEGLGPPEAFF TGTGCCAGCAGCTTAGAGGGACTGGGACCCCCTGAAGCTTTCTTT
TRBJ1-6 - TRBD1 TRBV27 CASSPHHKTGTGDSPLHF TGTGCCAGCAGTCCTCACCACAAAACCGGGACAGGGGATTCACCCCTCCACTTT
TRBJ1-1 - - TRBV5-6 CASSLVGANTEAFF TGTGCCAGCAGCCTTGTGGGGGCGAACACTGAAGCTTTCTTT
TRBJ2-2 - TRBD1 TRBV6-2/TRBV6-3 CASSDRGAGELFF TGTGCCAGCAGCGACAGGGGTGCCGGGGAGCTGTTTTTT
TRBJ1-2 few TRBD1 TRBV28 CASSWGQGIKGYTF TGTGCCAGCAGTTGGGGACAGGGAATAAAGGGCTACACCTTC
TRBJ2-2 few - TRBV28 CASTAAGANTGELFF TGTGCCAGCACCGCGGCAGGGGCTAACACCGGGGAGCTGTTTTTT
TRBJ1-5 - - TRBV12-3/TRBV12-4 CASSPDEQPQHF TGTGCCAGCAGTCCCGACGAACAGCCCCAGCATTTT
TRBJ2-1 - - TRBV2 CASSPLGEQFF TGTGCCAGCAGCCCCCTAGGGGAGCAGTTCTTC
TRBJ2-5 - TRBD2 TRBV10-2 CASSESLAGGQETQYF TGCGCCAGCAGTGAGTCCCTAGCGGGGGGGCAAGAGACCCAGTACTTC
TRBJ1-2 few - TRBV10-3 CAISETGDGYTF TGTGCCATCAGTGAGACGGGGGATGGCTACACCTTC
TRBJ2-7 - TRBD1 TRBV24-1 CATSVHGTGNF TGTGCCACCAGTGTCCACGGGACAGGGAACTTC
TRBJ2-1 - TRBD2 TRBV20-1 CSAEGTTRLAGTSYNEQFF TGCAGTGCTGAAGGTACCACTCGACTAGCGGGAACCTCCTACAATGAGCAGTTCTTC
TRBJ1-1 - - TRBV6-1 CASRWGANTEAFF TGTGCCAGCAGGTGGGGTGCCAACACTGAAGCTTTCTTT
TRBJ1-5 - - TRBV5-5 CASSRGLGDQPQHF TGTGCCAGCAGCCGGGGTCTAGGGGACCAGCCCCAGCATTTT
TRBJ1-2 - - TRBV2 CASSEGQGSLYTF TGTGCCAGCAGTGAAGGTCAGGGCTCTTTATACACCTTC
TRBJ2-1 - TRBD1 TRBV7-3 CASSLAGTGLRDEQFF TGTGCCAGCAGCCTCGCCGGGACAGGTCTACGGGATGAGCAGTTCTTC
TRBJ1-5 - - TRBV11-2 CASSLSTVGQPQHF TGTGCCAGCAGCTTATCAACAGTCGGTCAGCCCCAGCATTTT
TRBJ2-4 - - TRBV29-1 CSVEEMSGVDIQYF TGCAGCGTTGAAGAGATGTCAGGGGTGGACATTCAGTACTTC
TRBJ2-2 - - TRBV7-8 CASSSGGGQNTGELFF TGTGCCAGCAGCTCTGGGGGGGGGCAGAACACCGGGGAGCTGTTTTTT
TRBJ2-3 few - TRBV7-2 CASSLSLADTQYF TGTGCCAGCAGCTTATCTCTGGCGGATACGCAGTATTTT
TRBJ2-3 - TRBD2 TRBV20-1 CSARRRATSGGAHTDTQYF TGCAGTGCTAGGAGGCGGGCGACTAGCGGGGGAGCACACACAGATACGCAGTATTTT
TRBJ2-5 - TRBD2 TRBV28 CASSPQAGSRETQYF TGTGCCAGCAGTCCCCAAGCGGGGTCCCGGGAGACCCAGTACTTC
TRBJ2-7 - - TRBV2 CASSERTTLEEQYF TGTGCCAGCAGTGAAAGGACTACGCTTGAGGAGCAGTACTTC
TRBJ1-5 few - TRBV6-2/TRBV6-3 CASSHLLPQGDQPQHF TGTGCCAGCAGTCACCTGCTTCCTCAGGGAGATCAGCCCCAGCATTTT
TRBJ1-4 - - TRBV28 CASILGSGNTNEKLFF TGTGCCAGCATCTTAGGGTCGGGGAACACAAATGAAAAACTGTTTTTT
TRBJ1-2 - TRBD1 TRBV20-1 CSARDLGQGGNGYTF TGCAGTGCTAGAGATCTGGGACAGGGAGGAAATGGCTACACCTTC
TRBJ2-7 few - TRBV6-1 CASSLTAGRGEQYF TGTGCCAGCAGCTTGACCGCGGGGCGCGGCGAGCAGTACTTC
TRBJ2-7 - TRBD1 TRBV7-2 CASSLSGQAYEQYF TGTGCCAGCAGCTTGTCCGGACAGGCCTACGAGCAGTACTTC
TRBJ1-1 few - TRBV19 CASSLFLLRSAGNTEAFF TGTGCCAGTAGTTTATTTCTACTCCGCTCTGCAGGGAACACTGAAGCTTTCTTT
TRBJ1-1 - - TRBV4-1 CASSQVRFSREAFF TGCGCCAGCAGCCAAGTTCGGTTTAGCCGCGAAGCTTTCTTT
TRBJ1-1 few TRBD1 TRBV7-9 CASSLDGQGLPEAFF TGTGCCAGCAGCTTAGACGGACAGGGGTTACCTGAAGCTTTCTTT
TRBJ2-7 - TRBD2 TRBV7-6 CASSLDAGVPYEQYF TGTGCCAGCAGCTTAGATGCGGGAGTTCCCTACGAGCAGTACTTC
TRBJ2-7 - - TRBV6-1 CASSTGPRYEQYF TGTGCCAGCAGTACAGGGCCTAGATACGAGCAGTACTTC
TRBJ2-7 few - TRBV27 CASRKLVPFYEQYF TGTGCCAGCAGGAAACTAGTTCCATTCTACGAGCAGTACTTC
TRBJ2-1 few TRBD2 TRBV20-1 CSASRLAGNLGEQFF TGCAGTGCTAGTCGGCTAGCGGGGAACCTGGGTGAGCAGTTCTTC